The 9 T cell receptor beta chains presented below share a single source sample, sequenced in a study of T-cell reconstitution after alpha-beta-depleted transplantation in children. The TCRbeta library was prepared with unique molecular identifiers. TCRdb analysed the PCR reads with MiXCR anew, one entry per CDR3 protein. The top ten clones hold less than 15% of a sample with more than 400,000 distinct CDR3 sequences, approximately 10% of them seen once. The source was PBMCs, mostly from graft donor cells, collected 180 days after TCRalphabeta/CD19-depleted stem cell transplant. These receptors came from a female patient aged 2-15 years who had a stem cell transplant for aplastic anemia, so the T cells may come from the graft donor.

This chain links TRBV7-8 with TRBJ1-5; D is possibly TRBD1 (5 bases). The germline V gene encodes CDR1 SGHVS and CDR2 FQNEAQ. The CDR3 runs 14 residues. Trimming shortened V by 6 bases and J by 1 base, and 10 bases separated the two germline ends. CDR3 nucleotides: TGTGCCAGCAGACCCAGGGAGAGCAATCAGCCCCAGCATTTT. Amino acids: CASRPRESNQPQHF.

The table lists this clonotype with a few counts. This chain uses TRBV10-3 with TRBJ2-7; a weak D match, TRBD2 (6 bases). The CDR3 extends over 15 amino acids. V was shortened by 6 bases and J by 2 bases, with 17 bases between the two germline ends. Germline CDR1 reads ENHRY; CDR2 reads SYGVKD. CDR3 nucleotides: TGTGCCATCAGCGGGCGAGGAGGGGAACCCTACGAGCAGTACTTC. Protein sequence: CAISGRGGEPYEQYF.

The chain links TRBV7-9 to TRBJ1-2, with D maybe TRBD1 (6 bases). Per the germline V gene, CDR1 is SEHNR and CDR2 is FQNEAQ (reference sequence). This CDR3 is built from 13 residues. V was shortened by 11 bases and J by 10 bases, with 23 bases between the two germline ends. In nucleotides, the CDR3 is TGTGCCGCCCGTCCGGGGACACCCTTGAACTACACCTTC. It specifies CAARPGTPLNYTF. The full variable domain, its missing parts supplied by reference TRBV7-9 and TRBJ1-2, is DTGVSQNPRHKITKRGQNVTFRCDPISEHNRLYWYRQTLGQGPEFLTYFQNEAQLEKSRLLSDRFSAERPKGSFSTLEIQRTEQGDSAMYLCAARPGTPLNYTFGSGTRLTVV.

This clonotype was recorded a few times. The CDR3 sequence is CASSQGTSAYNEQFF. Written as DNA, the CDR3 is TGTGCCAGCAGCCAAGGGACTAGCGCATACAATGAGCAGTTCTTC. The chain recombines TRBV3-1 with TRBJ2-1, with 9 bases that match TRBD2. V shed 1 base, J shed 4 bases, and the junction held 2 bases outside the gene matches. This CDR3 spans 15 amino acids. Germline assignment: CDR1 LGHDT and CDR2 YNNKEL (reference sequence).

CDR3 nucleotides: TGCGCCAGCAGCATGCTGGTAGCGGGAGGGCCGGGCAATGAGCAGTTCTTC. Its translation is CASSMLVAGGPGNEQFF. The V and J genes are TRBV5-1 and TRBJ2-1, with 11 nucleotides matching TRBD2. V lost 4 bases, J lost 6 bases, and 12 bases stayed unmatched. CDR1 SGHRS and CDR2 YFSETQ come from the germline V gene. The CDR3 sequence is 17 residues long.

A few counts support this clonotype. J is TRBJ1-5 and V is TRBV27, with 8 positions matching TRBD1. The CDR3 consists of 17 residues. Trimming at V came to 1 base and at J to 3 bases, leaving 8 bases not matched to a gene. CDR1 and CDR2 from the germline V gene are MNHEY and SMNVEV (reference sequence). The CDR3 loop reads CASSLWAGGPNNQPQHF. For the CDR3, the DNA is TGTGCCAGCAGTTTATGGGCAGGGGGCCCTAACAATCAGCCCCAGCATTTT.

The chain is built from TRBV12-3 or TRBV12-4 and TRBJ1-2; 9 bases align to TRBD1. The length of the CDR3 is 14 residues. V gave up 7 bases and J gave up 8 bases; unmatched junction bases: 11. For the CDR3, the DNA is TGTGCCAGCACCAATCCCGACAGGGGGTACGGCTACACCTTC. It codes for CASTNPDRGYGYTF.

The chain combines TRBV7-9 with TRBJ2-7, with D unresolved. This CDR3 comprises 14 residues. Per germline, CDR1 SEHNR and CDR2 FQNEAQ (reference sequence). The V end lost 1 base, the J end lost 2 bases, and 9 bases lay between the germline ends. The CDR3 here is CASSLVQSTYEQYF. The CDR3 region has the DNA TGTGCCAGCAGCTTAGTTCAGTCTACCTACGAGCAGTACTTC.

This clonotype has at least ten counts. The V gene is TRBV2, the J gene TRBJ2-1; D not resolved. The CDR3 is 13 amino acids. The V end was cut by 1 base, the J end by 4 bases, with 5 bases between. Looked up from germline, CDR1 is SNHLY and CDR2 is FYNNEI. The CDR3, as DNA: TGTGCCAGCAGTGAAGAAGTTTACAATGAGCAGTTCTTC. It codes for CASSEEVYNEQFF.